The 8 T cell receptor beta chains reported below all come from one sample, sequenced in a study of shared clonotypes between healthy human individuals. Sequencing used immunoSEQ multiplex PCR; TCRdb keeps in-frame clones, though not all of them. The table lists about 2.3 million clones, 85% to 95% of them singletons. The specimen was naive CD4+ T cells from PBMCs. Sample subset: CD45RA+ positively selected. These receptors all stem from a man between 18 and 35 years old in good health. Some clones in this sample may be carry-over from other donors' samples.

CDR3 DNA: TGTGCCAGTAGTATAGAGGGGGGACGGCGCAATCAGCCCCAGCATTTT. It specifies CASSIEGGRRNQPQHF. This chain connects TRBV19 to TRBJ1-5, with D perhaps TRBD1 (5 bases). This CDR3 contains 16 residues. The germline gives CDR1 LNHDA, CDR2 SQIVND (reference sequence). V lost 0 bases to trimming and J lost 2 bases, with 11 bases between them.

J is TRBJ1-2 and V is TRBV20-1, with D perhaps TRBD1 (5 bases). V was cut by 7 bases and J by 8 bases, with 14 bases left in between. Germline V CDR1 and CDR2: DFQATT, SNEGSKA (reference sequence). The CDR3 is made up of 11 amino acids. Here the CDR3 DNA reads TGCAGTGTAACGTCAGGGCAGGGCTACACCTTC. It translates to CSVTSGQGYTF.

With respect to this clone: This sample also contains other DNA sequences that code for the same CDR3. The rearrangement links TRBV7-9 to TRBJ2-5; possible D gene TRBD2, 5 bases. Germline V gene data show CDR1 as SEHNR and CDR2 as FQNEAQ (reference sequence). V lost 2 bases and J 5 bases, leaving 12 bases between the germline ends. The length of the CDR3 is 14 residues. The DNA of the CDR3 is TGTGCCAGCAGCTTACGGGATTCAAAGGAGACCCAGTACTTC. This translates into CASSLRDSKETQYF.

This rearrangement joins TRBV10-3 to TRBJ1-2, with 8 bases fitting TRBD1. With 7 bases clipped from V and 5 bases from J, the junction kept 6 bases outside the gene matches. Germline-derived CDR1 and CDR2 are ENHRY and SYGVKD. CDR3 size: 13 residues. The CDR3 nucleotides read TGTGCCATCACGGGCGACAGGGGATATGGCTACACCTTC. As protein: CAITGDRGYGYTF.

The chain carries TRBV4-1 and TRBJ2-7; 11 nucleotides match TRBD2. The V gene's germline CDR1 is MGHRA and CDR2 YSYEKL. This CDR3 contains 18 residues. Trimming removed 0 bases from V and 5 bases from J; junction bases left unmatched: 12. For the CDR3, the DNA is TGCGCCAGCAGCCAAGAACTAGCGGGAGCCCCCAAAACGAACGAGCAGTACTTC. This translates into CASSQELAGAPKTNEQYF.

The rearrangement uses TRBV11-3 and TRBJ2-1; 9 bases agree with TRBD1. V dropped 1 base and J dropped 5; count of bases not matched to a gene: 6. The CDR3 is 16 residues long. CDR1 and CDR2 (germline): SGHNT, YENEEA. CDR3 nucleotides: TGTGCCAGCAGCTTAGGTGGGGACAGGGTAAACAATGAGCAGTTCTTC. Protein sequence: CASSLGGDRVNNEQFF.

This chain uses TRBV27 with TRBJ2-1, with TRBD2 as a possible D gene (5 bases). V lost 5 bases and J 9 bases, leaving 11 bases between the germline ends. From germline, CDR1 is MNHEY and CDR2 SMNVEV (reference sequence). The CDR3 spans 12 residues. The CDR3 protein is CASSLTGFEQFF. The CDR3 nucleotides read TGTGCCAGCAGTCTGACGGGGTTTGAGCAGTTCTTC.

This chain links TRBV7-9 with TRBJ2-7; possible D gene TRBD2, 6 bases. The CDR3 has 15 residues. The germline V and J ends were trimmed by 5 bases and 0 bases, with 14 bases remaining between them. The germline V gene has CDR1 SEHNR and CDR2 FQNEAQ (reference sequence). CDR3: CASSRLGGSSYEQYF. CDR3 DNA sequence: TGTGCCAGCAGCCGCCTTGGGGGGAGCTCCTACGAGCAGTACTTC.